The 8 T cell receptor beta chains below come from one sample, sequenced in a study of cytomegalovirus exposure and HLA in healthy donors. Primers included in the PCR were 60 Vbeta and 13 Jbeta primers. TCRdb's table, derived via immunoSEQ multiplex PCR, lists solely in-frame clones and lacks some. The table records 100,000 to 150,000 clones, just under 75% of them present only once. Sequencing was done on a sample of PBMCs. Receptors were obtained from a man between 35 and 55 years old in good health and CMV-seropositive.

The rearrangement links TRBV6-6 to TRBJ1-5, with no clear D. Trimming cost V 6 bases and J 0 bases, with 12 bases left between them. The CDR3 consists of 15 residues. CDR1 MNHNY and CDR2 SVGAGI come from the germline V gene (reference sequence). CDR3 sequence reads: CASSLSDPSNQPQHF. CDR3 sequence (DNA): TGTGCCAGCAGCCTATCCGATCCTAGCAATCAGCCCCAGCATTTT.

The J gene is TRBJ2-7, the V gene TRBV9; D perhaps matches TRBD2 (6 bases). The CDR3 totals 14 residues. Germline values: CDR1 SGDLS, CDR2 YYNGEE. V was pared by 3 bases and J by 2 bases, with 12 bases between. CDR3 sequence reads: CASSARDFPYEQYF. DNA for the CDR3: TGTGCCAGCAGCGCCCGGGACTTCCCCTACGAGCAGTACTTC. The full variable domain, in which reference TRBV9 and TRBJ2-7 provide the parts outside the CDR3, is DSGVTQTPKHLITATGQRVTLRCSPRSGDLSVYWYQQSLDQGLQFLIQYYNGEERAKGNILERFSAQQFPDLHSELNLSSLELGDSALYFCASSARDFPYEQYFGPGTRLTVT.

V usage is TRBV30 and J usage is TRBJ1-6; D not certain. V was cut by 3 bases and J by 7 bases, with 16 bases left in between. The CDR3 is 15 residues long. Germline V gives CDR1 GTSNPN, CDR2 SVGIG (reference sequence). CDR3 amino acids: CAWRMSYSLNSPLHF. The CDR3 nucleotides read TGTGCCTGGAGGATGTCGTACAGTTTAAATTCACCCCTCCACTTT.

V gene TRBV15 combines with J gene TRBJ1-2; perhaps TRBD1 as D (5 bases). The length of the CDR3 is 14 residues. Germline CDR1 and CDR2: LNHNV and YYDKDF (reference sequence). V was clipped by 0 bases and J by 5 bases, with 10 bases between them. CDR3 DNA: TGTGCCACCAGCAGAGAGGGACTAGGGTATGGCTACACCTTC. This sequence encodes CATSREGLGYGYTF.

The chain combines TRBV18 with TRBJ2-5, with no clear D. Germline-derived CDR1 and CDR2 are KGHSH and LQKENI. V lost 1 base to trimming and J lost 5 bases, with 8 bases between them. The CDR3 extends over 13 amino acids. The CDR3 DNA is TGTGCCAGCTCACCACTAAACGGGGAGACCCAGTACTTC. It yields the protein CASSPLNGETQYF.

This clone was counted between two and nine times. This chain links TRBV7-9 with TRBJ2-7, with 8 bases aligning to TRBD1. The CDR3 contains 12 residues. Germline V CDR1 and CDR2: SEHNR, FQNEAQ (reference sequence). V lost 5 bases, J lost 6 bases, and 3 bases stayed unmatched. The CDR3 is CASSTGTGEQYF. The CDR3, as DNA: TGTGCCAGCAGCACCGGGACAGGCGAGCAGTACTTC. The full variable domain, completed using reference TRBV7-9 and TRBJ2-7, is DTGVSQNPRHKITKRGQNVTFRCDPISEHNRLYWYRQTLGQGPEFLTYFQNEAQLEKSRLLSDRFSAERPKGSFSTLEIQRTEQGDSAMYLCASSTGTGEQYFGPGTRLTVT.

V and J are TRBV27 and TRBJ1-2; weak D call: TRBD1 (6 bases). CDR1 is MNHEY, CDR2 SMNVEV, per germline (reference sequence). The CDR3 has 13 amino acids. Trimming left V 11 bases short and J 8 bases short, with 21 bases between. The CDR3 region is CASGPWGGNGYTF. In DNA form, the CDR3 reads TGTGCCTCGGGCCCCTGGGGGGGCAACGGCTACACCTTC.

The chain links TRBV29-1 to TRBJ2-3; 9 bases are a match to TRBD2. Germline loops: CDR1 SQVTM, CDR2 ANQGSEA. The CDR3 runs to 14 residues. V trimming: 7 bases; J trimming: 4 bases; junction bases outside the gene matches: 9. In DNA form, the CDR3 reads TGCAGCGCCGGGGGCGGGGGGGCCGCAGATACGCAGTATTTT. Residues: CSAGGGGAADTQYF.